The present T cell receptor (beta chain) was sequenced within a study of OX40 agonist ivuxolimab in advanced cancers. Looking at the study overall: Patients assigned to dose escalation were diagnosed with hepatocellular carcinoma, melanoma, renal cell or head and neck cancer. Averaging about 60 years in age, with a range of 23 to 79, the cohort was approximately 83% male.

Assay: immunoSEQ multiplex PCR; the TCRdb copy retains only in-frame clones and omits some. Here the sample spans some 100,000 clones, about 84% being singletons. The CDR3 contains 13 residues. CDR1 is SEHNR, CDR2 FQNEAQ, per germline (reference sequence). V shed 4 bases and J shed 6 bases, with 9 bases lying between them. Sample: CD4+ or CD8+ T cells sorted from blood, taken in a trial of the OX40 agonist ivuxolimab. This receptor was taken from an adult with an advanced solid tumor such as melanoma, head and neck, liver or kidney cancer. The chain combines TRBV7-9 with TRBJ2-2; D gene unclear. The CDR3 sequence: CASSSPGAGELFF. In nucleotides, the CDR3 is TGTGCCAGCAGCTCCCCTGGGGCCGGGGAGCTGTTTTTT.